The rows below give T cell receptor beta chains drawn from one sample of a study of STAT3 mutations in large granular lymphocyte leukemia. Here immunoSEQ multiplex PCR was the method, and the copy in TCRdb shows in-frame clones only, minus some. Found here are tens of thousands of clones, about 94% of them singletons; the top ten hold 6.5%. The material sequenced was peripheral blood mononuclear cells. The receptors originated from a man aged 35-49 years with T-cell large granular lymphocyte leukemia. Some clones in this sample may be carry-over from other donors' samples. Each CDR3 is given with its conserved first and last residue. A D gene is named only where the DNA matches it firmly. Clone size is stated in some rows and not others, as once, few, many or a class when expanded.

clone size: once
J gene: TRBJ2-1
V gene: TRBV2
D gene: NA
CDR3 DNA: TGTGCCAGCAGTGGGCAGGACTCGTACAATGAGCAGTTCTTC
CDR3 protein: CASSGQDSYNEQFF

clone size: NA
J gene: TRBJ1-2
V gene: TRBV5-1
D gene: TRBD1
CDR3 DNA: TGCGCCAGCAGCTTGGTTGGACAGGGAGCTCCTGGCTACACCTTC
CDR3 protein: CASSLVGQGAPGYTF

clone size: NA
J gene: TRBJ2-7
V gene: TRBV30
D gene: NA
CDR3 DNA: TGTGCCTGGAGGGGTCTGGGGTCCTACGAGCAGTACTTC
CDR3 protein: CAWRGLGSYEQYF

clone size: NA
J gene: TRBJ2-7
V gene: TRBV10-3
D gene: NA
CDR3 DNA: TGTGCCATCAGTGAGTCAGAGTCTCCCTCCTACGAGCAGTACTTC
CDR3 protein: CAISESESPSYEQYF

clone size: NA
J gene: TRBJ1-5
V gene: TRBV28
D gene: NA
CDR3 DNA: TGTGCCAGCAGTTCCAATATGCAAAACAGGGTCGGTCAGCCCCAGCATTTT
CDR3 protein: CASSSNMQNRVGQPQHF

clone size: NA
J gene: TRBJ1-5
V gene: TRBV12-5
D gene: NA
CDR3 DNA: TGTGCTAGTGGTTTCGTCCCCAGGCAGGACGGTCAGCCCCAGCATTTT
CDR3 protein: CASGFVPRQDGQPQHF

clone size: NA
J gene: TRBJ2-3
V gene: TRBV25-1
D gene: TRBD1
CDR3 DNA: TGTGCCAGCAGTGACCCGGGACAGGGAGGCGCAGATACGCAGTATTTT
CDR3 protein: CASSDPGQGGADTQYF

clone size: NA
J gene: TRBJ1-4
V gene: TRBV11-2
D gene: NA
CDR3 DNA: TGTGCCAGCAGCTTGGGCCCCTCCCTACTCGGTGAAAAACTGTTTTTT
CDR3 protein: CASSLGPSLLGEKLFF

clone size: NA
J gene: TRBJ1-2
V gene: TRBV10-3
D gene: TRBD1
CDR3 DNA: TGTGCCAGTAAGACAGGGGAAGACTATGGCTACACCTTC
CDR3 protein: CASKTGEDYGYTF

clone size: NA
J gene: TRBJ2-7
V gene: TRBV7-9
D gene: TRBD1
CDR3 DNA: TGTGCCAGCAGCTTGGCAGGGACAGGAATATCCTACGAGCAGTACTTC
CDR3 protein: CASSLAGTGISYEQYF

clone size: once
J gene: TRBJ2-7
V gene: TRBV30
D gene: NA
CDR3 DNA: TGTGCCTGGAGCACTAGGGTACTAGCCGAGCAGTACTTC
CDR3 protein: CAWSTRVLAEQYF

clone size: NA
J gene: TRBJ1-2
V gene: TRBV7-8
D gene: TRBD1
CDR3 DNA: TGTGCCAGCAGCCCTGGGACAGGCTATGGCTACACCTTC
CDR3 protein: CASSPGTGYGYTF

clone size: NA
J gene: TRBJ1-2
V gene: TRBV7-9
D gene: NA
CDR3 DNA: TGTGCCAGCACAGATTCACCTAACTATGGCTACACCTTC
CDR3 protein: CASTDSPNYGYTF

clone size: NA
J gene: TRBJ1-1
V gene: TRBV5-1
D gene: TRBD1
CDR3 DNA: TGCGCCAGCAGCTTGGGGCAGGGGGGGTGGACTGAAGCTTTCTTT
CDR3 protein: CASSLGQGGWTEAFF

clone size: NA
J gene: TRBJ2-4
V gene: TRBV5-1
D gene: NA
CDR3 DNA: TGCGCCAGCAGCGCGGACCTCCCCAAAAACATTCAGTACTTC
CDR3 protein: CASSADLPKNIQYF

clone size: NA
J gene: TRBJ1-3
V gene: TRBV7-2
D gene: NA
CDR3 DNA: TGTGCCAGCAGCGAAACTTCCACACGCACCATATATTTT
CDR3 protein: CASSETSTRTIYF

clone size: NA
J gene: TRBJ1-2
V gene: TRBV30
D gene: TRBD1
CDR3 DNA: TGTGCCTGGACGTATGATACAGGGGCCGGGGGCTACACCTTC
CDR3 protein: CAWTYDTGAGGYTF

clone size: NA
J gene: TRBJ2-6
V gene: TRBV11-3
D gene: NA
CDR3 DNA: TGTGCCAGCAGCGGAGGGGCCCGCTCTGGGGCCAACGTCCTGACTTTC
CDR3 protein: CASSGGARSGANVLTF

clone size: once
J gene: TRBJ2-7
V gene: TRBV5-1
D gene: NA
CDR3 DNA: TGCGCCAGCAGCTCCCTCGGGACACCCTACGAGCAGTACTTC
CDR3 protein: CASSSLGTPYEQYF

clone size: NA
J gene: TRBJ2-1
V gene: TRBV19
D gene: NA
CDR3 DNA: TGTGCCAGTAGCCCCTCCTACAATGAGCAGTTCTTC
CDR3 protein: CASSPSYNEQFF

clone size: NA
J gene: TRBJ1-6
V gene: TRBV30
D gene: NA
CDR3 DNA: TGTGCCTGGAGGTCGGGGGTTACCCTCCACTTT
CDR3 protein: CAWRSGVTLHF

clone size: NA
J gene: TRBJ1-2
V gene: TRBV7-9
D gene: NA
CDR3 DNA: TGTGCCAGCAGCTTAACCGGGACGGATCTCTATGGCTACACCTTC
CDR3 protein: CASSLTGTDLYGYTF

clone size: once
J gene: TRBJ2-5
V gene: TRBV6-5
D gene: TRBD2
CDR3 DNA: TGTGCCAGCAGTAGACTAGCGGGGGGAAGAGAGACCCAGTACTTC
CDR3 protein: CASSRLAGGRETQYF

clone size: NA
J gene: TRBJ2-2
V gene: TRBV5-4
D gene: TRBD1
CDR3 DNA: TGTGCCAGCAGCGAGCTGACAGGGTCGAACACCGGGGAGCTGTTTTTT
CDR3 protein: CASSELTGSNTGELFF

clone size: NA
J gene: TRBJ1-2
V gene: TRBV20-1
D gene: NA
CDR3 DNA: TGCAGTGCATGGAGGAATGGCTACACCTTC
CDR3 protein: CSAWRNGYTF

clone size: NA
J gene: TRBJ1-2
V gene: TRBV29-1
D gene: TRBD1
CDR3 DNA: TGCAGCGTTGGGGGGACAGGGACTAACTATGGCTACACCTTC
CDR3 protein: CSVGGTGTNYGYTF

clone size: NA
J gene: TRBJ1-2
V gene: TRBV29-1
D gene: NA
CDR3 DNA: TGCAGCGTTGTGGGCCTCGGGGATGGCTACACCTTC
CDR3 protein: CSVVGLGDGYTF

clone size: NA
J gene: TRBJ1-2
V gene: TRBV6-5
D gene: NA
CDR3 DNA: TGTGCCAGCCGACGGAGAAACTATGGCTACACCTTC
CDR3 protein: CASRRRNYGYTF

clone size: once
J gene: TRBJ1-5
V gene: TRBV6-1
D gene: NA
CDR3 DNA: TGTGCCAGCAGTGCTTCAACAGGTTCCCTAAATCAGCCCCAGCATTTT
CDR3 protein: CASSASTGSLNQPQHF

clone size: NA
J gene: TRBJ2-4
V gene: TRBV5-6
D gene: NA
CDR3 DNA: TGTGCCAGCAGCTTGAGGGGGGCAAGCGACATTCAGTACTTC
CDR3 protein: CASSLRGASDIQYF

clone size: few
J gene: TRBJ1-6
V gene: TRBV7-9
D gene: TRBD1
CDR3 DNA: TGTGCCAGCAGCTTGGGACAGCGGGATTCACCCCTCCACTTT
CDR3 protein: CASSLGQRDSPLHF

clone size: NA
J gene: TRBJ1-1
V gene: TRBV5-1
D gene: NA
CDR3 DNA: TGCGCCAGCAGGTTGTTGAACACTGAAGCTTTCTTT
CDR3 protein: CASRLLNTEAFF

clone size: NA
J gene: TRBJ1-2
V gene: TRBV9
D gene: NA
CDR3 DNA: TGTGCCAGCAGCGCGGGGACCTATGGCTACACCTTC
CDR3 protein: CASSAGTYGYTF

clone size: NA
J gene: TRBJ2-1
V gene: TRBV5-4
D gene: TRBD1
CDR3 DNA: TGTGCCAGCGGGGGACAGAACTACAATGAGCAGTTCTTC
CDR3 protein: CASGGQNYNEQFF

clone size: NA
J gene: TRBJ2-7
V gene: TRBV4-1
D gene: TRBD2
CDR3 DNA: TGCGCCAGCAGCCTTCGACTAGCGGACTACGAGCAGTACTTC
CDR3 protein: CASSLRLADYEQYF

clone size: NA
J gene: TRBJ2-5
V gene: TRBV5-1
D gene: NA
CDR3 DNA: TGCGCCAGCAGCTTGGCAGCCCTGGCGGGGGAGACCCAGTACTTC
CDR3 protein: CASSLAALAGETQYF

clone size: NA
J gene: TRBJ2-7
V gene: TRBV7-2
D gene: NA
CDR3 DNA: TGTGCCAGCAGCTCCAATCCCCCAGGCAGGGGTTACGAGCAGTACTTC
CDR3 protein: CASSSNPPGRGYEQYF

clone size: NA
J gene: TRBJ1-2
V gene: TRBV5-4
D gene: NA
CDR3 DNA: TGTGCCAGCAGCTTGATAGGGTCTGATAACTATGGCTACACCTTC
CDR3 protein: CASSLIGSDNYGYTF